This T cell receptor beta chain was sequenced in a study of OX40 agonist ivuxolimab in advanced cancers. The overall study: One hepatocellular carcinoma and a couple of cutaneous melanoma patients partially responded. Study observations and caveats: With doses of 0.1-3.0 mg/kg, partial responders showed among the lowest clonal expansion.

Germline loops: CDR1 SGHTS, CDR2 YDEGEE. V dropped 3 bases and J dropped 4 bases, with 17 bases sitting between them. The CDR3 consists of 16 residues. TCRdb's table, derived via immunoSEQ multiplex PCR, lists solely in-frame clones and lacks some. This table holds about 60,000 clones, about 88% found once. With respect to this clone: What it recognizes is unknown.

The rearrangement links TRBV5-8 to TRBJ1-5; D not resolved. The clonotype originates from an adult with an advanced solid tumor such as melanoma, head and neck, liver or kidney cancer. This specimen was CD4+ or CD8+ T cells sorted from blood, taken in a trial of the OX40 agonist ivuxolimab. CDR3 sequence (DNA): TGTGCCAGCAGCTCTCACCGGGCCACGGGGAATCAGCCCCAGCATTTT. Encoded protein: CASSSHRATGNQPQHF.